Listed below are T cell receptor beta chains from one sample, sequenced in a study of T cell responses to AZD1222 COVID-19 vaccine. Some clones are missing from TCRdb's copy, which holds only in-frame ones; the method was immunoSEQ multiplex PCR. The sample records around 140,000 clones, around 90% being singletons. The sample here was peripheral blood, taken 28 days after the second AZD1222 dose. The receptors were gathered from an adult who received the AZD1222 COVID-19 vaccine. Both conserved end residues are part of each CDR3. Each record gives: CDR3 length, V gene, D gene, CDR3 protein. D genes are given only for firm matches.

14 | TRBV15 | - | CATSRDSGGSEQFF
14 | TRBV3-1/TRBV3-2 | TRBD1 | CASSQGQGGSGYTF
16 | TRBV5-6 | - | CASSWDSSSYNSPLHF
16 | TRBV11-3 | TRBD2 | CASSLGRLAGDDEQFF
15 | TRBV7-6 | - | CASSFTSSSYNEQFF
14 | TRBV11-2 | - | CASSYDPNTGELFF
14 | TRBV28 | TRBD1 | CASSVDRGNQPQHF
16 | TRBV4-1 | - | CASSPVGISGRTEAFF
17 | TRBV4-1 | - | CASSQEGDVSSGNTIYF
12 | TRBV28 | TRBD1 | CASSEGDRAPFF
15 | TRBV6-5 | - | CASSHGVSGNTEAFF
12 | TRBV19 | - | CASSPGDRELFF
13 | TRBV7-3 | - | CASSFGGGKGYTF
16 | TRBV5-6 | TRBD1 | CASSFEGQGNNSPLHF
14 | TRBV5-4 | - | CASSFPDIQETQYF
13 | TRBV7-9 | - | CASSLGRVDEQFF
13 | TRBV6-4 | - | CASPGTLPEKLFF
13 | TRBV7-9 | - | CASPLGAGEGYTF
18 | TRBV19 | - | CASSTARGLNSTNEKLFF
14 | TRBV14 | - | CASSPLGGLYGYTF
15 | TRBV6-5 | TRBD2 | CASERGGRDTDTQYF
14 | TRBV6-6 | - | CASNLQGLNSPLHF
12 | TRBV2 | - | CASITGRYEQYF
14 | TRBV11-3 | - | CASSFTGSSGELFF
12 | TRBV12-3/TRBV12-4 | - | CASSQGHYGYTF
17 | TRBV9 | - | CASSVDPIRNSGNTIYF
17 | TRBV5-1 | TRBD1 | CASSPIGTGAANEKLFF
12 | TRBV18 | - | CASSPAHTEAFF
15 | TRBV21-1 | - | CASSIKGQGDNEQFF
14 | TRBV4-3 | TRBD1 | CASSGTATNEKLFF
14 | TRBV7-9 | - | CASSRTGTSTEAFF
15 | TRBV18 | TRBD1 | CASSLVGQVNYGYTF
15 | TRBV9 | - | CASSPRIQDGYGYTF
13 | TRBV30 | - | CAWSVPGAGELFF
17 | TRBV28 | TRBD2 | CASGWTSGSGDTDTQYF
15 | TRBV7-6 | - | CASSFNIDGNTEAFF
14 | TRBV30 | TRBD1 | CAWSTNRGNTEAFF
13 | TRBV30 | - | CAWSRTENSPLHF
15 | TRBV27 | TRBD1 | CASRGQGQSNQPQHF
15 | TRBV18 | - | CASSLDSSLYDEQFF
15 | TRBV5-6 | - | CASSRGQFSNQPQHF
18 | TRBV18 | - | CASSPSDRLWDFNEKLFF
18 | TRBV28 | TRBD2 | CASSLQGLAGGRTHEQFF
15 | TRBV27 | - | CASSSDRQPYNEQFF
17 | TRBV2 | - | CASSEYQGSMKNTEAFF
13 | TRBV30 | TRBD1 | CAWSAGQGREAFF
13 | TRBV9 | - | CASGAGGTDTQYF